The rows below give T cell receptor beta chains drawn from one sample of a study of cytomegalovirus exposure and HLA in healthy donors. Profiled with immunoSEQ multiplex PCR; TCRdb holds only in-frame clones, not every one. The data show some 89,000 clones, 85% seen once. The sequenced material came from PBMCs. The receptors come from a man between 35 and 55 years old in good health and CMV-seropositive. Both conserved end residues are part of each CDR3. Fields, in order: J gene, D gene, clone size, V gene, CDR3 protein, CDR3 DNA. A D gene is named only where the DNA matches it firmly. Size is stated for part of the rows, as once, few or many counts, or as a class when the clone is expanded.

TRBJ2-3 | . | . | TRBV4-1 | CASSLQLTPGRADTQYF | TGCGCCAGCAGCCTACAATTGACACCCGGTCGCGCAGATACGCAGTATTTT
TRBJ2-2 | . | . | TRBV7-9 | CASSLKLHTGELFF | TGTGCCAGCAGCTTAAAACTTCACACCGGGGAGCTGTTTTTT
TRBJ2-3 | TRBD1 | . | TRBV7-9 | CASSSWDREGTQYF | TGTGCCAGCAGCTCCTGGGACAGGGAGGGTACGCAGTATTTT
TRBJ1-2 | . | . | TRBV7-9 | CASSRQNYGYTF | TGTGCCAGCAGCCGACAGAACTATGGCTACACCTTC
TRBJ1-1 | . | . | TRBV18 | CASSPRSGWDTEAFF | TGTGCCAGCTCACCACGTAGCGGTTGGGACACTGAAGCTTTCTTT
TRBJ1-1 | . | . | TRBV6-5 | CASSYSSSRGGTEAFF | TGTGCCAGCAGTTACTCGTCTTCACGCGGAGGAACTGAAGCTTTCTTT
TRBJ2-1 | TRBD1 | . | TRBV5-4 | CASSTRTGHHNEQFF | TGTGCCAGCAGCACCCGGACAGGGCACCACAATGAGCAGTTCTTC
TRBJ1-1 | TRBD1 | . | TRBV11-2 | CASSLTGARLNTEAFF | TGTGCCAGCAGCTTGACAGGGGCGCGATTGAACACTGAAGCTTTCTTT
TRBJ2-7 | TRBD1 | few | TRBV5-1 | CASSHNPGQGTHEQYF | TGCGCCAGCAGCCACAATCCGGGACAGGGGACCCACGAGCAGTACTTC
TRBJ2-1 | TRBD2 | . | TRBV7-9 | CASSPREDEQFF | TGTGCCAGCAGCCCTCGGGAGGATGAGCAGTTCTTC
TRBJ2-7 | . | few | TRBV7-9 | CASSWTTGRYEQYF | TGTGCCAGCAGCTGGACGACGGGGAGGTACGAGCAGTACTTC
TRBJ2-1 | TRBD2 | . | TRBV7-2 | CASSRGGGEQFF | TGTGCCAGCAGCCGGGGGGGCGGAGAGCAGTTCTTC
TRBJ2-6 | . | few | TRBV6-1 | CASTLGGSGANVLTF | TGTGCCAGCACCCTAGGGGGCTCTGGGGCCAACGTCCTGACTTTC
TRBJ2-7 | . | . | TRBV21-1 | CASSKGRTSGNSYEQYF | TGTGCCAGCAGCAAAGGTAGGACTAGCGGGAACTCCTACGAGCAGTACTTC
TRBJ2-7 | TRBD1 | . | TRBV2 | CASRDRGVSSYEQYF | TGTGCCAGCAGAGACAGGGGGGTATCCTCCTACGAGCAGTACTTC
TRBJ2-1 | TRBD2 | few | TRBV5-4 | CASSSGLVGGEQFF | TGTGCCAGCAGCTCTGGACTAGTTGGGGGGGAGCAGTTCTTC
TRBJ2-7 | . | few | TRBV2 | CASSEPTAYELYF | TGTGCCAGCAGTGAACCCACCGCCTACGAGCTGTACTTC
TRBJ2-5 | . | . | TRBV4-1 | CASSHASMAPQETQYF | TGCGCCAGCAGCCACGCTTCGATGGCCCCTCAAGAGACCCAGTACTTC
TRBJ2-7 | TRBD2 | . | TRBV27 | CASRDRVGGSKGYEQYF | TGTGCCAGCAGGGATAGGGTGGGGGGGAGTAAAGGGTACGAGCAGTACTTC
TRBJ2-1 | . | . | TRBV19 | CASSKRGFNNEQFF | TGTGCCAGTAGTAAACGGGGGTTCAACAATGAGCAGTTCTTC
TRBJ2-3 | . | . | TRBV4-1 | CASSHPRLGSGGSTDTQYF | TGCGCCAGCAGCCATCCACGCCTGGGTTCGGGGGGCAGTACAGATACGCAGTATTTT
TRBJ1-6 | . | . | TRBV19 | CASTGGWYSPLHF | TGTGCCAGTACTGGGGGCTGGTATTCACCCCTCCACTTT
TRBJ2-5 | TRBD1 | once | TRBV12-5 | CASGLGLGGLQETQYF | TGTGCTAGTGGTTTGGGGTTAGGGGGCCTCCAAGAGACCCAGTACTTC
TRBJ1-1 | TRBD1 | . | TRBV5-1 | CASSSTGGLGNTEAFF | TGCGCCAGCAGCTCCACAGGGGGCCTAGGGAACACTGAAGCTTTCTTT
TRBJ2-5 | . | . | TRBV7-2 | CASSLGGPQETQYF | TGTGCCAGCAGCTTAGGGGGGCCCCAAGAGACCCAGTACTTC
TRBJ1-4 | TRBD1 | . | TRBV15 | CATSGGQGALEKLFF | TGTGCCACCAGCGGGGGACAGGGGGCGCTTGAAAAACTGTTTTTT
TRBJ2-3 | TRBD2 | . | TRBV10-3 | CAIKLGGGAEDTQYF | TGTGCCATCAAACTCGGCGGGGGGGCCGAGGATACGCAGTATTTT
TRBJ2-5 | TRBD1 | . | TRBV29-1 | CSVLIRDRGEETQYF | TGCAGCGTTCTAATCCGGGACAGGGGAGAAGAGACCCAGTACTTC
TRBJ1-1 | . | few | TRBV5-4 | CASSVQTGNTEAFF | TGTGCCAGCAGCGTCCAAACAGGGAACACTGAAGCTTTCTTT
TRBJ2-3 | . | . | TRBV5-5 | CASSLTSSTDTQYF | TGTGCCAGCAGCTTGACGAGCTCCACAGATACGCAGTATTTT
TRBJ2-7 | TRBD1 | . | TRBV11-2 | CASSNVPGQPLLEQYF | TGTGCCAGCTCCAACGTTCCGGGACAGCCATTGCTAGAGCAGTACTTC
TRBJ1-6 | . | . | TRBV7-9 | CASTWGGDSPLHF | TGTGCCAGCACCTGGGGGGGGGATTCACCCCTCCACTTT
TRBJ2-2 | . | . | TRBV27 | CASSPTVLAGELFF | TGTGCCAGCAGTCCTACCGTACTAGCCGGGGAGCTGTTTTTT
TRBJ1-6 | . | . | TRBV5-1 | CASSPGEWGVGSPLHF | TGCGCCAGCAGCCCCGGTGAGTGGGGGGTGGGATCACCCCTCCACTTT
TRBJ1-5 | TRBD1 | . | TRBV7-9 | CASSQGQGRGNQPQHF | TGTGCCAGCAGCCAAGGACAGGGGAGGGGAAATCAGCCCCAGCATTTT
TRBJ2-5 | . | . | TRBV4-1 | CASSRGLEETQYF | TGCGCCAGCAGCCGAGGGCTAGAAGAGACCCAGTACTTC
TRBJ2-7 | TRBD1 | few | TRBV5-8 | CASSWGQGPPSYEQYF | TGTGCCAGCAGCTGGGGACAGGGGCCACCCTCCTACGAGCAGTACTTC
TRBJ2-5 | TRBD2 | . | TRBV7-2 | CASCLFLAGGITETQYF | TGTGCCAGTTGTTTGTTTCTAGCGGGAGGAATCACAGAGACCCAGTACTTC
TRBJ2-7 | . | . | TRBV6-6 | CASNLDGSSYEQYF | TGTGCCAGCAACTTAGACGGGAGCTCCTACGAGCAGTACTTC
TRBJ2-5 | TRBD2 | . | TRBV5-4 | CASSLEAGVETQYF | TGTGCCAGCAGCTTGGAGGCGGGGGTAGAGACCCAGTACTTC
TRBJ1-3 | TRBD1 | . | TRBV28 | CASRLGQGAIYF | TGTGCCAGCAGGCTGGGACAGGGGGCCATATATTTT